These 21 T cell receptor beta chains were sequenced from one sample in a study of beta chain features in type 1 diabetes. Investigators reverse transcribed all isolated RNA, so they sequenced expressed TCRB transcripts. Assay used: immunoSEQ multiplex PCR; TCRdb lists only in-frame clones, some missing. The sample carries 120,000 to 150,000 clones, 8.5% to 12% recorded once. The material sequenced was naive CD4+ T cells from blood. Receptor source: a man aged 18 to 29 in good health.

The chain combines TRBV19 with TRBJ2-7; 7 bases match TRBD2. V shed 8 bases, J shed 0 bases, and the junction held 10 bases outside the gene matches. The CDR3 has 15 amino acids. CDR1 is LNHDA and CDR2 is SQIVND in the germline V gene (reference sequence). The CDR3 here is CASSDLAASSYEQYF. For the CDR3, the DNA is TGTGCCAGTTCCGATCTAGCGGCTTCCTCCTACGAGCAGTACTTC.

This clone has only a few counts. The chain joins TRBV7-8 to TRBJ1-2, with D unclear. V shed 5 bases and J shed 1 base, with 5 bases lying between them. CDR3 length: 12 amino acids. Germline V gives CDR1 SGHVS, CDR2 FQNEAQ. The CDR3, as DNA: TGTGCCAGCAGCGCGAATAACTATGGCTACACCTTC. It translates to CASSANNYGYTF.

The chain carries TRBV19 and TRBJ2-3; 9 bases are a match to TRBD2. The trim removed 5 bases at V and 4 bases at J, leaving 7 bases unmatched. The CDR3 has 15 residues. Germline V gives CDR1 LNHDA, CDR2 SQIVND (reference sequence). The DNA of the CDR3 is TGTGCCAGTAGTCCGCGGGGGGGCCTAGCAGATACGCAGTATTTT. Its translation: CASSPRGGLADTQYF.

V and J are TRBV5-5 and TRBJ2-6; D remains unclear. In germline, CDR1 is SGHKS, CDR2 YYEKEE (reference sequence). The CDR3 spans 15 residues. Trimming removed 0 bases from V and 1 base from J, with 5 bases in between. This chain's CDR3 is CASSLVPSGANVLTF. CDR3 nucleotide sequence: TGTGCCAGCAGCTTGGTTCCGTCTGGGGCCAACGTCCTGACTTTC.

The genes are TRBV7-8 and TRBJ1-5; a possible D gene is TRBD1 (5 bases). The V gene's germline CDR1 is SGHVS and CDR2 FQNEAQ. V gave up 0 bases and J gave up 10 bases, with 13 bases separating them. This CDR3 has 14 amino acids. The CDR3 is CASSLADRQSPQHF. The CDR3 nucleotides read TGTGCCAGCAGCTTAGCCGATCGACAGTCTCCCCAGCATTTT.

This chain uses TRBV6-6 with TRBJ2-3, with 7 bases matching TRBD1. CDR3 length: 15 residues. With V trimmed by 3 bases and J by 4 bases, 7 bases remained unmatched. Germline V CDR1 and CDR2: MNHNY, SVGAGI (reference sequence). The CDR3 reads CASSYRGQDPDTQYF. CDR3 coding DNA: TGTGCCAGCAGTTATAGAGGACAGGACCCAGATACGCAGTATTTT.

This clone has just a few counts. The V and J genes are TRBV6-1 and TRBJ2-7; 9 nucleotides agree with TRBD2. Germline V lookup: CDR1 MNHNS, CDR2 SASEGT. The length of the CDR3 is 14 residues. V lost 10 bases and J lost 5; bases outside the gene matches: 12. CDR3 region: CATAGGLETHEQYF. As DNA, the CDR3 is TGTGCCACCGCGGGGGGGCTAGAAACACACGAGCAGTACTTC.

This clone was found a few times. The chain recombines TRBV5-1 with TRBJ1-1; D ambiguous. V shed 4 bases and J shed 0 bases, with 7 bases lying between them. The germline CDR1 and CDR2 sequences are SGHRS and YFSETQ. The CDR3 totals 13 residues. The CDR3: CASSRRLNTEAFF. In nucleotides, the CDR3 is TGCGCCAGCAGCCGGAGATTGAACACTGAAGCTTTCTTT.

This chain uses TRBV6-5 with TRBJ2-1; 7 positions match TRBD1. Germline V lookup: CDR1 MNHEY, CDR2 SVGAGI. This CDR3 comprises 13 residues. J gave up 2 bases and V 7 bases, and 2 bases lay outside the gene matches. CDR3 loop: CASTGTAYNEQFF. The CDR3 coding sequence is TGTGCCAGCACCGGGACAGCCTACAATGAGCAGTTCTTC.

The table lists this clone with a few counts. The CDR3 DNA reads TGCGCCAGCAGCCAACGGGGGGTATTGGGGGAGACCCAGTACTTC. It codes for CASSQRGVLGETQYF. The chain uses TRBV4-3 and TRBJ2-5, with TRBD2 identical over 7 bases. There are 15 residues in the CDR3. V lost 2 bases, J lost 5 bases, and 8 bases stayed unmatched. The germline V gene has CDR1 LGHNA and CDR2 YSLEER.

The J gene is TRBJ2-1, the V gene TRBV29-1; 9 bases match TRBD2. The CDR3 sequence is 13 residues long. With V trimmed by 4 bases and J by 6 bases, 4 bases remained unmatched. In germline, CDR1 is SQVTM, CDR2 ANQGSEA. CDR3: CSVVAGGLNEQFF. CDR3 coding DNA: TGCAGCGTTGTTGCGGGGGGGCTCAATGAGCAGTTCTTC.

The genes are TRBV11-2 and TRBJ2-4; 9 nucleotides match TRBD2. Per germline, CDR1 SGHAT and CDR2 FQNNGV. The CDR3 is 15 amino acids. Germline trimming cut 2 bases from V and 6 bases from J; bases unmatched to any gene: 5. Here the CDR3 reads CASSLQRGAINIQYF. Written as DNA, the CDR3 is TGTGCCAGCAGCTTACAGCGGGGGGCTATAAACATTCAGTACTTC.

The J gene is TRBJ1-4, the V gene TRBV18, with D unclear. The CDR3 spans 15 residues. The V end lost 0 bases, the J end lost 4 bases, and 9 bases lay between the germline ends. Germline loops: CDR1 KGHSH, CDR2 LQKENI. The CDR3 DNA is TGTGCCAGCTCACCACCGCCGGAGAATAATGAAAAACTGTTTTTT. This translates into CASSPPPENNEKLFF.

This clone turned up a few times. The chain has TRBV5-1 and TRBJ1-4; TRBD1 aligns across 8 bases. The CDR3 is 14 amino acids. The germline CDR1 and CDR2 sequences are SGHRS and YFSETQ. The junction had 8 bases not matched to a gene; V was cut back by 5 bases and J by 8 bases. The CDR3 reads CASRSTGAEEKLFF. The DNA for the CDR3 is TGCGCCAGCAGATCGACAGGGGCGGAAGAAAAACTGTTTTTT.

This clone was detected only a few times. The rearrangement uses TRBV30 and TRBJ1-2, with 9 bases matching TRBD1. Trimming cost V 3 bases and J 2 bases; bases outside gene matches: 10. In germline, CDR1 is GTSNPN, CDR2 SVGIG (reference sequence). The CDR3 loop spans 16 amino acids. The CDR3 loop reads CAWRVPRDRENYGYTF. The CDR3 DNA sequence: TGTGCCTGGAGGGTTCCACGGGACAGGGAAAACTATGGCTACACCTTC.

This clone was seen a few times. The chain has TRBV6-5 and TRBJ2-7; TRBD2 matches at 9 bases. The V segment lost 5 bases and the J segment 4 bases; nucleotides outside the gene matches: 9. Germline CDR1 reads MNHEY; CDR2 reads SVGAGI. CDR3 length equals 15 residues. Here the CDR3 reads CASSPPAGGFYEQYF. Here the CDR3 DNA reads TGTGCCAGCAGTCCACCAGCGGGGGGATTTTACGAGCAGTACTTC.

This chain links TRBV9 with TRBJ2-1, with D possibly being TRBD2 (5 bases). The CDR3 contains 13 residues. Germline V gene lookup returns CDR1 SGDLS and CDR2 YYNGEE. V was pared by 4 bases and J by 8 bases, with 13 bases between. The CDR3 spells CASSPQFSDEQFF. DNA for the CDR3: TGTGCCAGCAGCCCCCAGTTTAGCGATGAGCAGTTCTTC.

CDR3 region: CASSNRERGVTSNQPQHF. The CDR3 DNA sequence: TGTGCCAGCAGTAACCGGGAGAGGGGAGTGACTAGCAATCAGCCCCAGCATTTT. The genes are TRBV2 and TRBJ1-5; maybe TRBD1 (5 bases). Per germline, CDR1 SNHLY and CDR2 FYNNEI. V shed 5 bases and J shed 0 bases, with 20 bases lying between them. This CDR3 has 18 residues.

This clone was picked up a small number of times. The chain recombines TRBV5-1 with TRBJ2-7, with 12 bases aligning to TRBD2. This CDR3 has 16 residues. Germline trimming cut 1 base from V and 1 base from J; bases unmatched to any gene: 3. Germline assignment: CDR1 SGHRS and CDR2 YFSETQ. The CDR3 nucleotides read TGCGCCAGCAGCTTGACTAGCGGGGGGCTTTCCTACGAGCAGTACTTC. It codes for CASSLTSGGLSYEQYF.

Many counts were recorded for this clone. The chain combines TRBV7-9 with TRBJ2-2; no reliable D call. Trimming took off 3 bases at V and 0 bases at J, with 8 bases between the two ends. This CDR3 is built from 15 residues. Germline V gives CDR1 SEHNR, CDR2 FQNEAQ (reference sequence). The CDR3 bases are TGTGCCAGCAGCTTCGGGTCTACGAACACCGGGGAGCTGTTTTTT. Amino acids: CASSFGSTNTGELFF.

The gene calls are TRBV6-5 and TRBJ2-7, with 8 bases lining up with TRBD2. Germline loops: CDR1 MNHEY, CDR2 SVGAGI. This CDR3 is built from 15 residues. J was trimmed by 3 bases and V by 3 bases; bases with no gene match: 7. CDR3 in DNA: TGTGCCAGCAGTTATAAAGCGGGGGCGATCTACGAGCAGTACTTC. Its translation: CASSYKAGAIYEQYF.